The present entry profiles one T cell receptor (beta chain) with its context. Its antigen is still unknown. With 7 bases removed from V and 3 bases from J, the gap between germline ends came to 12 bases. CDR1 and CDR2 from the germline V gene are LNHDA and SQIVND (reference sequence). This CDR3 is 14 amino acids long. The PCR used 60 Vbeta and 13 Jbeta primers. Libraries were prepared by immunoSEQ multiplex PCR; TCRdb keeps only in-frame clonotypes and omits some of them. Of about 180,000 clones listed, about 79% are singletons. This sample was taken from a study of cytomegalovirus exposure and HLA in healthy donors. Notes on the study in general: Excluded were some V segments that proved indistinguishable, including TRBV6-2 and TRBV6-3. Accurate predictions that matched the HLA-A and HLA-B alleles of most subjects were reportedly made from TCR beta sequences.

This TCR derives from a girl aged 2-10 years in good health and CMV-seropositive. This rearrangement joins TRBV19 to TRBJ1-4; no firm D call. The specimen was PBMCs. The CDR3 DNA is TGTGCCAGTACCCTGGTCGCGTCTAATGAAAAACTGTTTTTT. Protein product: CASTLVASNEKLFF.